Reported below is one T cell receptor beta chain. Its target antigen remains unknown. Per-base qualities were not stored, and no clone one base away is much larger. The data belong to a study of T-cell reconstitution after alpha-beta-depleted transplantation in children (dated by TCRdb to between 2015 and 2016). About the investigation overall: Using TCR repertoire profiling, the study quantitatively followed how T-cell immune reconstitution unfolded in children after TCRalphabeta/CD19-depleted allogeneic hematopoietic cell transplantation.

To prepare the library, PCR was applied. TCRdb shows the sequencer as Illumina HiSeq 2500. TCR libraries were prepared with molecular barcoding, using unique molecular identifiers to normalize TCRbeta repertoire quantification. In TCRdb, the public reads were trimmed at Q25 with fastp and aligned with MiXCR, with productive beta chains retained. Identical CDR3 protein sequences are pooled into one entry, listed with their most common genes and DNA. For this sample the table gives about 440,000 distinct CDR3 sequences, of which over 40% were detected only once. Of the sample, 25% to 30% is held by the ten largest clones. Results the study describes overall, beyond this receptor: In some patients, the high TCRbeta diversity seen at day 60 was put down to recipient T cells and intrathymic progenitors that had survived conditioning. Over subsequent months, a decline in hyperexpanded clone frequencies was noted, and after one year, T-cell counts and TCRbeta diversity were mostly ascribed to newly produced T cells. About two months after transplant, the apparently early recovery of alphabetaT-cell counts reportedly depended on just several hundred clones that had expanded rapidly and came from non-depleted graft cells.

Explained via the paper, the treatment or condition label denotes: allogeneic hematopoietic cell transplantation with graft depleted of TCRalphabeta T cells and CD19 B cells. The transplant recipients were children given TCRalphabeta/CD19-depleted allogeneic hematopoietic cell grafts. The CDR3 spans 13 residues, from the cysteine through the phenylalanine. CDR3 DNA only is kept here, 39 bases in frame from base 1. The junction shows trimming of 4 bases on V and 4 bases on J, plus 10 bases between the germline ends. The CDR1 and CDR2 encoded by the germline V gene are SGHRS and YFSETQ. The sample was PBMCs, taken before TCRalphabeta/CD19-depleted stem cell transplant. This sequence uses TRBV5-1 and TRBJ2-3, with an unclear D gene assignment. This sequence was found in a girl aged 2 to 9 with aplastic anemia, due to receive a stem cell transplant. The nucleotide sequence is given as TGCGCCAGCAGCCTGGAAAGGCCAGATACGCAGTATTTT. It translates as CASSLERPDTQYF.